This T cell receptor beta chain was identified in a study of blood T cell repertoires in COVID-19. Looking at the study overall: Sites in the United States, Italy and Spain provided acute and convalescent COVID-19 samples. From T cells, B-cell-depleted T cells, or PBMCs came the material, which was cDNA or gDNA.

CDR1 and CDR2 (germline): SGHDT, YYEEEE. Trimming took 7 bases from V and 0 from J, leaving 11 bases between them. This CDR3 is 13 amino acids long. Methods used by the authors: Reference gene primer amplification gave estimated nucleated cell counts. Sequencing was performed with immunoSEQ multiplex PCR; in TCRdb, only in-frame clones are kept and a portion is missing. That table is the source of V, J and clone size, and D and trimming were worked out from the DNA. The table records approximately 270,000 clones, about four fifths of them present only once. While infection was still active, Seattle patients were enrolled and then followed longitudinally. The count of this clone is one.

The clonotype originates from a person aged 70 to 85 with COVID-19, enrolled during active disease. The rearrangement joins TRBV5-6 to TRBJ2-7; no definite D call. Sequences were obtained from peripheral blood. The CDR3 bases are TGTGCCAGCCCGCGGCCCCTCTCCTACGAGCAGTACTTC. It encodes CASPRPLSYEQYF.